This T cell receptor beta chain is drawn from a study of beta chain features in type 1 diabetes (dated by TCRdb to the late 2010s). Regarding the research as a whole: Mean age, gender distribution, total cell number and subset yield were not different between patients and healthy donors. A total of around 110,000,000 sorted cells were examined across all samples, and RNA yield correlated strongly with the number of cells per subset. In the study, TCRB repertoires of sorted circulating CD4+ T cell subsets from recently diagnosed type 1 diabetes patients were compared with those of matched healthy donors. Naive and central memory subsets were obtained from all 30 or so donors, but regulatory and stem cell-like memory subsets were isolated from only 8 patients and roughly 8 healthy donors. On the study overall, not on this receptor specifically: PCR may preferentially amplify shorter templates, but because patient and control samples were amplified and corrected together, any resulting skew would affect both groups equally. Only small numbers of individuals were included in the HLA sub-analyses, which left unresolved whether HLA type had any influence on TCRB rearrangement. Naive, central memory and regulatory TCRB repertoires appeared more similar among patients than among healthy donors. Sequencing cDNA rather than genomic DNA could over-represent highly expressing activated cells, although activation and CD3 levels did not differ between groups. A moderate but significant shortening of TCRB CDR3 length was observed in type 1 diabetes patients in all four CD4+ subsets. At VDJ recombination sites, patients with type 1 diabetes made fewer insertions and deleted more nucleotides, a pattern implying thymic rearrangement abnormalities.

For CDR1 and CDR2, the germline V gene lists KGHSH and LQKENI. Counted from cysteine to phenylalanine, this CDR3 has 15 amino acids. CDR3 DNA is the only sequence kept; it has 45 bases, read in frame from the first base. The V end loses 2 bases and the J end loses 6 bases, and a stretch of 13 bases separates them. From each donor, a single peripheral blood sample of around 120 mL on average was drawn into heparinised tubes. Naive, central memory, regulatory and stem cell-like memory CD4+ T cells were sorted on a BD FACSAria II using a panel including CD45RO, CCR7, CD25, CD127, CD95 and CD27. Every sorted population had a purity above 95%. PBMCs were separated immediately by Lymphoprep density gradient centrifugation and were stained directly, without being cultured. To minimize batch effects, samples were stained and sorted in pairs, one healthy donor with one patient per experiment. Only a few counts were recorded for this clone. This receptor's antigen is unknown. No base quality information exists; no much larger clone differs at one position.

The entire isolated RNA was reverse transcribed using the High Capacity cDNA Reverse Transcription Kit, and thus expressed TCRB transcripts were sequenced. For stem cell-like memory T cell samples, survey-depth immunoSEQ sequencing was used, averaging about 1 million total reads per sample. After sorted cells were lysed in RLT buffer, RNA was extracted with DNase-treated RNeasy Micro or Mini kits, with the choice depending on cell number. Each cell subset was processed on its own to prevent cross-contamination, while patient and healthy donor samples were processed together. TCRB sequences were amplified from cDNA with the immunoSEQ multiplex PCR, producing 87-bp fragments spanning the CDR3 region. Sequencing of the amplicons was done on the Illumina HiSeq platform. The original methods were these. PCR bias was computationally corrected using synthetic template baselines, reads within Hamming distance 2 were collapsed, and singletons that could not be merged were discarded. By aligning reads against IMGT, V, D and J genes, CDR3 length, and insertions or deletions at six rearrangement sites were assigned. Within each subset, clonotype counts were normalized to sorted cell number, and only after that were true diversity and Gini coefficients computed with the tcR R package. The overlap coefficient, calculated on TCRB nucleotide sequences, was used to measure repertoire sharing. The table was pulled from immuneACCESS by TCRdb, which kept in-frame rearrangements only. Such tables lose some clones; where checked, under half of the loss comes from unresolved V genes, and the rest has no known cause. That table is the source of V, J and clone size, and D and trimming were worked out from the DNA. The sample table contains about 47,000 clones; only one count was recorded for around 40% of them. The top ten constitute around 0.13% of the sample.

The source material was stem cell memory CD4+ T cells from blood. The meaning of the sample's cell subset or site label: stem cell-like memory CD4+ T cells. This sequence uses TRBV18 and TRBJ2-2; TRBD1 could be the D gene, as 5 bases match. The sequence came from a man under 40 with type 1 diabetes. CDR3 region: CASSPFAGRPGELFF. The DNA is TGTGCCAGCTCACCATTCGCAGGGCGGCCCGGGGAGCTGTTTTTT. Full variable domain (CDR3 extended with the reference TRBV18 and TRBJ2-2 proteins): NAGVMQNPRHLVRRRGQEARLRCSPMKGHSHVYWYRQLPEEGLKFMVYLQKENIIDESGMPKERFSAEFPKEGPSILRIQQVVRGDSAAYFCASSPFAGRPGELFFGEGSRLTVL.